This T cell receptor beta chain was identified in a study of blood T cells in healthy people across ages. This CDR3 has 14 residues. CDR1 GTSNPN and CDR2 SVGIG come from the germline V gene (reference sequence). The junction had 2 bases not matched to a gene; V was cut back by 1 base and J by 2 bases. It was with a sample-barcoded 5' primer and a J-beta primer mix that a second PCR of about 6 to 11 cycles was run. TCRdb fed the 5' RACE reads into MiXCR, producing one record per CDR3 protein. The sample lists over 550,000 distinct CDR3 sequences, less than 35% occurring once. Sequencing was carried out using blood. This receptor was identified in a woman of 80 years or more in good health. The chain recombines TRBV30 with TRBJ1-5, with TRBD1 identical over 7 bases. The CDR3 loop is CAWSADRGNQPQHF. The CDR3 coding sequence is TGTGCCTGGAGTGCCGACAGGGGCAATCAGCCCCAGCATTTT.